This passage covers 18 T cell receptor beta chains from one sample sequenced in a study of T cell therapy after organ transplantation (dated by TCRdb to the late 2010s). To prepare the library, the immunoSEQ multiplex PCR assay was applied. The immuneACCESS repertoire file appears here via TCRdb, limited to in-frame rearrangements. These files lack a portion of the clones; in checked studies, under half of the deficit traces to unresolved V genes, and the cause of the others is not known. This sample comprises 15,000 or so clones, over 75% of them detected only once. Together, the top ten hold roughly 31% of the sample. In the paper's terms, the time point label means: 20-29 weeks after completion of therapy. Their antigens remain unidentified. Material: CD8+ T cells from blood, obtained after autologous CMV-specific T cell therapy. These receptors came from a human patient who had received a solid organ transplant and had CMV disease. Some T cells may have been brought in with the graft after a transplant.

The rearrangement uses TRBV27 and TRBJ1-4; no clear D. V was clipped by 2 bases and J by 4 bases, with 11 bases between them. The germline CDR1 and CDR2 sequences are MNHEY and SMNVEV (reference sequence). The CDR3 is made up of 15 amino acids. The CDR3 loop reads CASSLLYRVNEKLFF. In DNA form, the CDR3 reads TGTGCCAGCAGTTTACTCTACAGAGTTAATGAAAAACTGTTTTTT. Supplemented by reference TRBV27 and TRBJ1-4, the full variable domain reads EAQVTQNPRYLITVTGKKLTVTCSQNMNHEYMSWYRQDPGLGLRQIYYSMNVEVTDKGDVPEGYKVSRKEKRNFPLILESPSPNQTSLYFCASSLLYRVNEKLFFGSGTQLSVL.

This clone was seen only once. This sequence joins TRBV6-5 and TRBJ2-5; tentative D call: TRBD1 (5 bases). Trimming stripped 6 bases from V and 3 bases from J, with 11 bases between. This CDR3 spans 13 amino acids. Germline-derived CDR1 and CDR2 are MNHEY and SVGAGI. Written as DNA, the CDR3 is TGTGCCAGCAGCATTACAGGAGAAGAGACCCAGTACTTC. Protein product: CASSITGEETQYF.

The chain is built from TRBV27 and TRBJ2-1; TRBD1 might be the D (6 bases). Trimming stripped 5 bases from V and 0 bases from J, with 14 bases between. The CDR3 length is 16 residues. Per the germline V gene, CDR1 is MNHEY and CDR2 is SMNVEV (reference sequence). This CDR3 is CASSHLQGSSYNEQFF. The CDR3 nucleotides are TGTGCCAGCAGTCATCTTCAGGGGAGCTCCTACAATGAGCAGTTCTTC.

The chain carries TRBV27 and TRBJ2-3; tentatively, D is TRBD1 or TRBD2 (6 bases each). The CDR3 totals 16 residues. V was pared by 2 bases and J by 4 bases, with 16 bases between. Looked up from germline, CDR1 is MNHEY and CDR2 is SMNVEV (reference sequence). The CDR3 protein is CASSLGPGARADTQYF. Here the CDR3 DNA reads TGTGCCAGCAGTTTAGGCCCGGGGGCCCGCGCAGATACGCAGTATTTT.

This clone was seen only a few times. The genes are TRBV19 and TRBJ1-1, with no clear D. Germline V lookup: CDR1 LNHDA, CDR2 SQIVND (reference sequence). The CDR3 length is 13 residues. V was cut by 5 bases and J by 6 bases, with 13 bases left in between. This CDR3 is CASSLQASAEAFF. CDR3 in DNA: TGTGCCAGTAGTCTCCAGGCGTCCGCTGAAGCTTTCTTT.

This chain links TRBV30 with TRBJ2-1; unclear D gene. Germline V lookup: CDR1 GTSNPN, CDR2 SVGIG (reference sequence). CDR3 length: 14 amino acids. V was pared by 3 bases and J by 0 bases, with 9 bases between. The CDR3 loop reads CAWSQGRSYNEQFF. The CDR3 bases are TGTGCCTGGAGCCAAGGGCGCTCCTACAATGAGCAGTTCTTC.

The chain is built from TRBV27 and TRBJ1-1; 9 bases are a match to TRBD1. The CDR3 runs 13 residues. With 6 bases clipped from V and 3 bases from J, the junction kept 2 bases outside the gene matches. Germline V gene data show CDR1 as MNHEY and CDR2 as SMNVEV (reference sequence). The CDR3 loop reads CASRTGGHTEAFF. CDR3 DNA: TGTGCCAGCAGAACAGGGGGCCACACTGAAGCTTTCTTT.

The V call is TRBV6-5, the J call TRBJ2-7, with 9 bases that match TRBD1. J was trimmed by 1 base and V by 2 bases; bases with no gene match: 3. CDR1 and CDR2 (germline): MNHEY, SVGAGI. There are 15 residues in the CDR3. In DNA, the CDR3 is TGTGCCAGCAGTTACCAGACAGGGGGATCCTACGAGCAGTACTTC. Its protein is CASSYQTGGSYEQYF.

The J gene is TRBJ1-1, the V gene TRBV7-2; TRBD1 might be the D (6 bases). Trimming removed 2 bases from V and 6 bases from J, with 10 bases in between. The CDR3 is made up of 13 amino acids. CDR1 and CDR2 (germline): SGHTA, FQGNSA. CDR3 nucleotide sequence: TGTGCCAGCAGCTTACTGGGGGCTCCTGAAGCTTTCTTT. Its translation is CASSLLGAPEAFF.

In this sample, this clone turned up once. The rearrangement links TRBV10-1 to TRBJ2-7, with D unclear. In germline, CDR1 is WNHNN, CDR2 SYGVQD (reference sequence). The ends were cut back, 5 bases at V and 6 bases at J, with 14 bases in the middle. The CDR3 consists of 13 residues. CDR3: CASSITSFGEQYF. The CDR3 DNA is TGCGCCAGCAGTATCACCTCCTTCGGCGAGCAGTACTTC.

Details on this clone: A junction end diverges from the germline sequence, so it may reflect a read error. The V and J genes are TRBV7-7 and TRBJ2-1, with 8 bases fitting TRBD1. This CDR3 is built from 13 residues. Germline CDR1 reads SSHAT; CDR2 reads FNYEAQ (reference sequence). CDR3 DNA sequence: TGTGCTAGCAGCTTCGGACAGGGCAATGAGCAGTTCTTC. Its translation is CASSFGQGNEQFF. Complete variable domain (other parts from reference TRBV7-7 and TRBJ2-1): GAGVSQSPRYKVTKRGQDVTLRCDPISSHATLYWYQQALGQGPEFLTYFNYEAQPDKSGLPSDRFSAERPEGSISTLTIQRTEQRDSAMYRCASSFGQGNEQFFGPGTRLTVL.

As DNA, the CDR3 is TGTGCCAGCAGTTTCATACAGGGGGGCTACGAGCAGTACTTC. It encodes CASSFIQGGYEQYF. The rearrangement joins TRBV6-1 to TRBJ2-7; 8 nucleotides match TRBD1. The V and J ends lost 5 bases and 3 bases, in that order; junction bases with no gene match: 6. CDR1 is MNHNS, CDR2 SASEGT, per germline. CDR3 length: 14 amino acids.

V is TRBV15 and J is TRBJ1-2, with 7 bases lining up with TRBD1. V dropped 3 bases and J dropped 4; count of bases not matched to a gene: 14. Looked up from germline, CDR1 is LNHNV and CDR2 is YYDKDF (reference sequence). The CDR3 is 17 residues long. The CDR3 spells CATSSPTPGQLSYGYTF. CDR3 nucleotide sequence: TGTGCCACCAGCAGCCCTACTCCGGGACAGCTTTCCTATGGCTACACCTTC.

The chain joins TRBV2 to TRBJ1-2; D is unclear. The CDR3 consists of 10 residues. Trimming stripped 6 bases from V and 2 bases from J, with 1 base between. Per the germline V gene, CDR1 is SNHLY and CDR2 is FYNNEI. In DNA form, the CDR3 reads TGTGCCAGCAGAAACTATGGCTACACCTTC. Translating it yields CASRNYGYTF.

The CDR3 DNA is TGTGCCAGCAGCCCGACCCCTTTTGGGGTCCTGACTTTC. This codes for CASSPTPFGVLTF. The V and J genes are TRBV14 and TRBJ2-6; no firm D call. Trimming pared 4 bases from V and 13 bases from J, leaving 14 bases between. Germline loops: CDR1 SGHDN, CDR2 FVKESK. This CDR3 has 13 residues. Full variable domain (outside the CDR3, taken from reference TRBV14 and TRBJ2-6): EAGVTQFPSHSVIEKGQTVTLRCDPISGHDNLYWYRRVMGKEIKFLLHFVKESKQDESGMPNNRFLAERTGGTYSTLKVQPAELEDSGVYFCASSPTPFGVLTFGAGSRLTVL.

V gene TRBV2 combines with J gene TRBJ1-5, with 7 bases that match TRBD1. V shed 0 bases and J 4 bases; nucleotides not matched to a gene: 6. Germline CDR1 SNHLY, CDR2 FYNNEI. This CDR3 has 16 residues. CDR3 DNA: TGTGCCAGCAGTGAAGCCCTCCTACAGGGGAATCAGCCCCAGCATTTT. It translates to CASSEALLQGNQPQHF.

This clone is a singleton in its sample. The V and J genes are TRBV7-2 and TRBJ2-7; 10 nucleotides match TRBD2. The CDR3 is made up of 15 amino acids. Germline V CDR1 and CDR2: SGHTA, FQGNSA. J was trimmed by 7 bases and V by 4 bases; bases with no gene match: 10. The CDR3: CASSSHLAGEFEQYF. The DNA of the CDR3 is TGTGCCAGCAGCTCCCATCTAGCGGGAGAATTTGAGCAGTACTTC.

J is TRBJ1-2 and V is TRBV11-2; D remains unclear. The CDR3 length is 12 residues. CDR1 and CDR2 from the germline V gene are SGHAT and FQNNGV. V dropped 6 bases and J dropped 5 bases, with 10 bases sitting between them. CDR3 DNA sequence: TGTGCCAGCAGTTCACCTGCTTATGGCTACACCTTC. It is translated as CASSSPAYGYTF. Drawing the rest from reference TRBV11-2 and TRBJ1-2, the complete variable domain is EAGVAQSPRYKIIEKRQSVAFWCNPISGHATLYWYQQILGQGPKLLIQFQNNGVVDDSQLPKDRFSAERLKGVDSTLKIQPAKLEDSAVYLCASSSPAYGYTFGSGTRLTVV.